Listed here are 7 T cell receptor beta chains from one sample, sequenced in a study of shared clonotypes between healthy human individuals (TCRdb year 2020). The library was prepared using the immunoSEQ multiplex PCR assay. What TCRdb holds here is the immuneACCESS table cut down to in-frame rearrangements. Part of the clones is not present; checked against another copy, under half of the missing clones reflect an unresolved V gene, and the others are unexplained. The sample table records about 2.4 million clones; 85% to 95% of these occur just once. Of the sample, about 0.13% is held by the ten largest clones. The sample comprised naive CD4+ T cells sorted from blood. Explained via the paper, the cell subset or site label denotes: CD45RA+ positively selected. All receptors come from a man younger than 30 in good health.

The V call is TRBV14, the J call TRBJ1-2, with D uncertain. The V end lost 1 base, the J end lost 6 bases, and 18 bases lay between the germline ends. CDR1 and CDR2 from the germline V gene are SGHDN and FVKESK. The CDR3 loop spans 16 amino acids. CDR3 loop: CASSQVRPGSVNGYTF. CDR3 nucleotide sequence: TGTGCCAGCAGCCAAGTTCGTCCGGGTTCGGTGAATGGCTACACCTTC.

The genes are TRBV2 and TRBJ2-2; 13 bases map to TRBD2. Germline-derived CDR1 and CDR2 are SNHLY and FYNNEI. V was pared by 3 bases and J by 4 bases, with 20 bases of the junction left unmatched. CDR3 size: 22 residues. CDR3 sequence reads: CASSDLPTSGGAGILVTGELFF. The CDR3 DNA follows: TGTGCCAGCAGTGATCTCCCTACTAGCGGGGGGGCCGGGATTCTGGTCACCGGGGAGCTGTTTTTT.

The chain employs TRBV6-5 and TRBJ1-2, with 7 bases that match TRBD1. V lost 0 bases, J lost 0 bases, and 4 bases stayed unmatched. The CDR3 spans 16 residues. Looked up from germline, CDR1 is MNHEY and CDR2 is SVGAGI. The CDR3 DNA follows: TGTGCCAGCAGTTACTCCGGGACAGCCACTAACTATGGCTACACCTTC. Amino acids: CASSYSGTATNYGYTF.

This clone appeared once. This chain joins TRBV5-1 and TRBJ1-1, with D maybe TRBD1 (5 bases). The CDR3 runs to 16 residues. The V and J ends lost 0 bases and 1 base respectively, with 13 bases between them. The germline V gene encodes CDR1 SGHRS and CDR2 YFSETQ. The CDR3 is CASSLGRGTKNTEAFF. CDR3 in DNA: TGCGCCAGCAGCTTGGGACGGGGGACGAAGAACACTGAAGCTTTCTTT.

This clone was seen only once. The rearrangement uses TRBV19 and TRBJ2-7; 8 positions agree with TRBD1. Germline V CDR1 and CDR2: LNHDA, SQIVND (reference sequence). The CDR3 runs 14 residues. Trimming at V came to 4 bases and at J to 2 bases, leaving 4 bases not matched to a gene. In DNA form, the CDR3 reads TGTGCCAGTAGTACCCAGGGGGCGACCTACGAGCAGTACTTC. It specifies CASSTQGATYEQYF. Full variable domain (rest looked up from reference TRBV19 and TRBJ2-7): DGGITQSPKYLFRKEGQNVTLSCEQNLNHDAMYWYRQDPGQGLRLIYYSQIVNDFQKGDIAEGYSVSREKKESFPLTVTSAQKNPTAFYLCASSTQGATYEQYFGPGTRLTVT.

On this clone: Within the sample, other DNA sequences also encode this same CDR3. The chain employs TRBV30 and TRBJ1-3; possibly TRBD1 for D (6 bases). Per germline, CDR1 GTSNPN and CDR2 SVGIG (reference sequence). CDR3 length: 12 residues. Trimming stripped 3 bases from V and 4 bases from J, with 7 bases between. CDR3 protein: CAWSGGGNTIYF. Written as DNA, the CDR3 is TGTGCCTGGAGCGGGGGCGGAAACACCATATATTTT.

This chain connects TRBV9 to TRBJ2-7; no firm D call. Germline V gene data show CDR1 as SGDLS and CDR2 as YYNGEE. The length of the CDR3 is 15 residues. V dropped 4 bases and J dropped 4 bases, with 18 bases sitting between them. CDR3 in amino acids: CASSFDGVGYYEQYF. CDR3 in DNA: TGTGCCAGCAGCTTCGATGGGGTCGGGTATTACGAGCAGTACTTC. The variable domain in full, with the rest retrieved from reference TRBV9 and TRBJ2-7, is DSGVTQTPKHLITATGQRVTLRCSPRSGDLSVYWYQQSLDQGLQFLIQYYNGEERAKGNILERFSAQQFPDLHSELNLSSLELGDSALYFCASSFDGVGYYEQYFGPGTRLTVT.